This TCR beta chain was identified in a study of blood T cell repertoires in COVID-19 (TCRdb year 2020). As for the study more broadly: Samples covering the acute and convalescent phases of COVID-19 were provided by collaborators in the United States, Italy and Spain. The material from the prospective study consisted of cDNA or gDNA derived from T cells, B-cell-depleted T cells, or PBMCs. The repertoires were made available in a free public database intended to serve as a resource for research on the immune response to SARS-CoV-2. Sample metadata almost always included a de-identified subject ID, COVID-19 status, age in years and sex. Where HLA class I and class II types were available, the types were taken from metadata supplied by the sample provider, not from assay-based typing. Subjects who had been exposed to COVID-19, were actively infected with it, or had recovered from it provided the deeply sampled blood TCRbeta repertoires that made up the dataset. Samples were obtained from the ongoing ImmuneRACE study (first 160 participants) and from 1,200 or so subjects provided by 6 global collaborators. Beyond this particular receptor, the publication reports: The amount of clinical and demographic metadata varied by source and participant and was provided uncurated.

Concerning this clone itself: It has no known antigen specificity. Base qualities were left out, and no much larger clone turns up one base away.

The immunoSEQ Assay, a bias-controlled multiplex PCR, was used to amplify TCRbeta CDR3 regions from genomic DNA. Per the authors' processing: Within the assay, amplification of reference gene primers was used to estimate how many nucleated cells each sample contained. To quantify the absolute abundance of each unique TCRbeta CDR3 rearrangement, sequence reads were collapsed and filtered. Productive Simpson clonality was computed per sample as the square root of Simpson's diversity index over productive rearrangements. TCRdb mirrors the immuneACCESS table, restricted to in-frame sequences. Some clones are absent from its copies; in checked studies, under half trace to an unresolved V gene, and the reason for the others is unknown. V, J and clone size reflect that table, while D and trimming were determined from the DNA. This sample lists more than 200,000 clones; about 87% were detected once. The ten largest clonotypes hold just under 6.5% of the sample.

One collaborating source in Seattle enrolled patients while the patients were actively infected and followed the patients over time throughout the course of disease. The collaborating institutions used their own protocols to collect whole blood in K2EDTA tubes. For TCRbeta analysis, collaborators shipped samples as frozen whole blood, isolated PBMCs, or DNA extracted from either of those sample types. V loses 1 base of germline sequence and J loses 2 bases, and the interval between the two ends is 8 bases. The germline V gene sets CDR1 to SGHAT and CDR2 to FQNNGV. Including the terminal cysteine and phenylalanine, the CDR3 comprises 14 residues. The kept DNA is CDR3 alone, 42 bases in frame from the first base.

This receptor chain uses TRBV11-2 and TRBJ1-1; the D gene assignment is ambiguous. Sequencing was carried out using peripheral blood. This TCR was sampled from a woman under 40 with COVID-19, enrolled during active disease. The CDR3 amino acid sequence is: CASSLVSSNTEAFF. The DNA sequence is TGTGCCAGCAGCTTAGTTAGCAGCAACACTGAAGCTTTCTTT. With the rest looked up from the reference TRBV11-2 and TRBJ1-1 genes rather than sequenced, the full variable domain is EAGVAQSPRYKIIEKRQSVAFWCNPISGHATLYWYQQILGQGPKLLIQFQNNGVVDDSQLPKDRFSAERLKGVDSTLKIQPAKLEDSAVYLCASSLVSSNTEAFFGQGTRLTVV.